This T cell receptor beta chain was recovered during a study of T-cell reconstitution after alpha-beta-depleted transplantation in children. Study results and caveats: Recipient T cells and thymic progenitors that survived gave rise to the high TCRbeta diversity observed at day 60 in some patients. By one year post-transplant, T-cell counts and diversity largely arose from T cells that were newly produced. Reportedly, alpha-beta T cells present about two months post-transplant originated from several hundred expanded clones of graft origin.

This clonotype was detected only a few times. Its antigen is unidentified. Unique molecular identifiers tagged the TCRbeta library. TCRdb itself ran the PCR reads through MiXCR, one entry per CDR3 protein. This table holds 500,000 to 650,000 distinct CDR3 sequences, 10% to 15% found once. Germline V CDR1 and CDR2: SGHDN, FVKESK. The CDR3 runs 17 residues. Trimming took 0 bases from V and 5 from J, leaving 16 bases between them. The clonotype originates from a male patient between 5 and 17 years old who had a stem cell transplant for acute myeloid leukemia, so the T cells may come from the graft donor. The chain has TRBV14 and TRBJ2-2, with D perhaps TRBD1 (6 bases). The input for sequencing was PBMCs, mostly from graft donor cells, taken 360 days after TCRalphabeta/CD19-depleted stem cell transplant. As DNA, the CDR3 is TGTGCCAGCAGCCAAGATAGCCAGGGGTTACCAACCGGGGAGCTGTTTTTT. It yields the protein CASSQDSQGLPTGELFF.